The clone carrying this T cell receptor (beta chain) was picked up a small number of times. No antigen is known for it. The length of the CDR3 is 12 residues. Trimming shortened V by 5 bases and J by 10 bases, and 12 bases separated the two germline ends. CDR1 is SQVTM and CDR2 is ANQGSEA in the germline V gene. This entry comes from a study of blood T cells in healthy people across ages. Points from the study as a whole: Samples with more naive T cells showed higher observed beta diversity. Long-lived donors exceeded aged donors in naive CD4+ cells and diversity.

Using a J-beta primer mix together with a sample-barcoded 5' primer, a second PCR was run for roughly 7 to 12 cycles. MiXCR, run by TCRdb on the 5' RACE reads, gives a single entry per CDR3 protein. The sample includes fewer than 950,000 distinct CDR3 sequences, 40% to 65% of them seen just once. All donors came from Russia, were Caucasian and healthy, and spanned ages about 6 to 90. A minimum of 7 million PBMCs was isolated per sample. The chain joins TRBV29-1 to TRBJ1-6; no clear D. This receptor was obtained from a man older than 75 in good health. Sequencing was performed on blood. The CDR3 protein is CSVSEGESPLHF. The CDR3 DNA reads TGCAGCGTTTCGGAGGGTGAATCACCCCTCCACTTT. The whole variable domain, filled in from reference TRBV29-1 and TRBJ1-6, reads SAVISQKPSRDICQRGTSLTIQCQVDSQVTMMFWYRQQPGQSLTLIATANQGSEATYESGFVIDKFPISRPNLTFSTLTVSNMSPEDSSIYLCSVSEGESPLHFGNGTRLTVT.